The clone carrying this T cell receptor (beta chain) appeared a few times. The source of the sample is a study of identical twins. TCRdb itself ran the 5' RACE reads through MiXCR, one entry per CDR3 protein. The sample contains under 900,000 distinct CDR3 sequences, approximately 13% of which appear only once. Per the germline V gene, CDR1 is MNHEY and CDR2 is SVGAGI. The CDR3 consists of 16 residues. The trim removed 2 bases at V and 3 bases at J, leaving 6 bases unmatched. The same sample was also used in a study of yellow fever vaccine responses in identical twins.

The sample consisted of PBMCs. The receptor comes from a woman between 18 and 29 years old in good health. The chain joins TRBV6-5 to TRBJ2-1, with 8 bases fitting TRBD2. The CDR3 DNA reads TGTGCCAGCAGTTACAAGCTAGCGGGTTACTACAATGAGCAGTTCTTC. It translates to CASSYKLAGYYNEQFF.